These 4 T cell receptor beta chains came from one sample sequenced in a study of blood T cell repertoires in COVID-19. Produced via immunoSEQ multiplex PCR; TCRdb's table is partial and in-frame only. The data contain 80,000 to 95,000 clones, roughly 88% of them singletons. The sample was peripheral blood. Receptors were obtained from a human donor in a cohort sampled during active COVID-19.

The genes are TRBV12-3 or TRBV12-4 and TRBJ1-6; D is uncertain. This CDR3 has 13 amino acids. V lost 3 bases, J lost 9 bases, and 9 bases lay in between. CDR3 sequence: CASSFPGFSPLHF. DNA for the CDR3: TGTGCCAGCAGTTTTCCAGGTTTTTCACCCCTCCACTTT.

The sample holds one count of this clone. This chain joins TRBV12-3 or TRBV12-4 and TRBJ1-2; TRBD1 is a possible D gene (5 bases). The ends were cut back, 4 bases at V and 4 bases at J, with 7 bases in the middle. The CDR3 covers 12 residues. The CDR3 sequence: CASSSTVYGYTF. The CDR3 coding sequence is TGTGCCAGCAGTTCGACAGTCTATGGCTACACCTTC.

The chain carries TRBV24-1 and TRBJ1-3, with D possibly matching TRBD1 (6 bases). V dropped 2 bases and J dropped 3 bases, with 10 bases sitting between them. The CDR3 is made up of 15 amino acids. Per germline, CDR1 KGHDR and CDR2 SFDVKD. The CDR3 loop reads CATSDSGQNGNTIYF. Written as DNA, the CDR3 is TGTGCCACCAGTGATTCCGGACAGAATGGAAACACCATATATTTT.

This chain links TRBV9 with TRBJ1-2; D possibly corresponds to TRBD1 (5 bases). Germline CDR1 is SGDLS and CDR2 is YYNGEE. This CDR3 is 14 amino acids long. V gave up 4 bases and J gave up 8 bases, with 18 bases separating them. Here the CDR3 DNA reads TGTGCCAGCAGCCCGGGGGGTGACGTAGCAGGCTACACCTTC. Translation gives CASSPGGDVAGYTF. Full variable domain (rest looked up from reference TRBV9 and TRBJ1-2): DSGVTQTPKHLITATGQRVTLRCSPRSGDLSVYWYQQSLDQGLQFLIQYYNGEERAKGNILERFSAQQFPDLHSELNLSSLELGDSALYFCASSPGGDVAGYTFGSGTRLTVV.